The next 26 T cell receptor beta chains were all read from a single sample in a study of cytomegalovirus exposure and HLA in healthy donors. The primer mix had 60 Vbeta and 13 Jbeta primers. Clones were read by immunoSEQ multiplex PCR, and TCRdb kept only the in-frame ones, dropping some. The repertoire holds about 97,000 clones, with roughly four fifths as singletons. The sample comprised PBMCs. The receptors derive from a man between 40 and 49 years old in good health and CMV-seronegative.

The chain joins TRBV6-5 to TRBJ2-7; possibly TRBD1 for D (6 bases). In germline, CDR1 is MNHEY, CDR2 SVGAGI. This CDR3 is built from 14 residues. V lost 2 bases to trimming and J lost 1 base, with 9 bases between them. Written as DNA, the CDR3 is TGTGCCAGCAGTTACGGAGGACAGTCCTACGAGCAGTACTTC. This codes for CASSYGGQSYEQYF.

The CDR3 DNA reads TGTGCCAGCAGCTTCGGGACTAGCGGGGGCAATGAGCAGTTCTTC. This gives the protein CASSFGTSGGNEQFF. The chain carries TRBV7-3 and TRBJ2-1, with 14 positions matching TRBD2. V was clipped by 3 bases and J by 6 bases; unmatched bases: 1. This CDR3 is built from 15 residues. Germline V CDR1 and CDR2: SGHTA, FQGTGA.

This clone has just a few counts. V gene TRBV11-3 combines with J gene TRBJ2-3, with D perhaps TRBD2 (5 bases). The CDR3 length is 15 residues. The germline V and J ends were trimmed by 0 bases and 2 bases, with 9 bases remaining between them. Germline CDR1 is SGHNT and CDR2 is YENEEA. The CDR3 DNA reads TGTGCCAGCAGCTTAGATGGGAGAAACACAGATACGCAGTATTTT. This translates into CASSLDGRNTDTQYF.

The J gene is TRBJ1-1, the V gene TRBV6-6; 9 nucleotides line up with TRBD1. The V gene's germline CDR1 is MNHNY and CDR2 SVGAGI (reference sequence). This CDR3 has 12 residues. Trimming cost V 5 bases and J 11 bases; bases outside gene matches: 6. The CDR3 DNA is TGTGCCAGCAGTGACCGGGACAGGGAGGCTTTCTTT. Its protein product is CASSDRDREAFF.

The rearrangement uses TRBV7-3 and TRBJ2-1; 10 positions agree with TRBD2. V was clipped by 4 bases and J by 6 bases; unmatched bases: 15. CDR1 and CDR2 from the germline V gene are SGHTA and FQGTGA. The CDR3 spans 18 residues. CDR3 DNA: TGTGCCAGCAGCTCCCAACCTGTTCTAGCGGGGGAATCCAATGAGCAGTTCTTC. Translated, it gives CASSSQPVLAGESNEQFF.

The chain couples TRBV2 to TRBJ2-7; D is unclear. This CDR3 is 12 amino acids long. Germline lookup yields CDR1 SNHLY and CDR2 FYNNEI. The V and J ends lost 5 bases and 2 bases respectively, with 7 bases between them. The CDR3 sequence: CASSPRTYEQYF. The CDR3 bases are TGTGCCAGCAGTCCGCGGACCTACGAGCAGTACTTC.

The CDR3 here is CASSWGERGNTDTQYF. CDR3 in DNA: TGCGCCAGCAGCTGGGGCGAGCGGGGGAACACAGATACGCAGTATTTT. This chain connects TRBV5-1 to TRBJ2-3; 8 nucleotides agree with TRBD2. In germline, CDR1 is SGHRS, CDR2 YFSETQ. The CDR3 runs 16 residues. With 3 bases clipped from V and 2 bases from J, the junction kept 8 bases outside the gene matches.

This chain links TRBV6-1 with TRBJ2-7, with TRBD1 as a possible D gene (5 bases). V lost 2 bases, J lost 0 bases, and 14 bases lay in between. Germline V gene data show CDR1 as MNHNS and CDR2 as SASEGT. This CDR3 is 16 amino acids long. CDR3 in DNA: TGTGCCAGCAGTGAATGGTTTGGGGCAACCTCCTACGAGCAGTACTTC. It is translated as CASSEWFGATSYEQYF.

The CDR3 nucleotides read TGTGCCAGCAGCTTAGATTTCAGGCCTGGAAACACCATATATTTT. As protein: CASSLDFRPGNTIYF. The chain is built from TRBV7-2 and TRBJ1-3; no clear D gene. Germline V gene data show CDR1 as SGHTA and CDR2 as FQGNSA. Trimming stripped 1 base from V and 2 bases from J, with 9 bases between. CDR3 length equals 15 residues.

This clone was detected once. The rearrangement joins TRBV13 to TRBJ2-7; 9 bases match TRBD1. CDR1 is PRHDT, CDR2 FYEKMQ, per germline (reference sequence). V lost 3 bases and J lost 4; bases outside the gene matches: 4. The CDR3 totals 14 residues. Here the CDR3 DNA reads TGTGCCAGCAGCTTTTGGGACAGGGCTTACGAGCAGTACTTC. Translated: CASSFWDRAYEQYF.

V usage is TRBV18 and J usage is TRBJ2-7; D possibly corresponds to TRBD1 (6 bases). V lost 0 bases, J lost 9 bases, and 18 bases lay in between. There are 15 residues in the CDR3. Germline V lookup: CDR1 KGHSH, CDR2 LQKENI. The CDR3 DNA sequence: TGTGCCAGCTCACCACCCAACAGGGAGAGTTCTCGGCAGTACTTC. It yields the protein CASSPPNRESSRQYF.

This chain connects TRBV18 to TRBJ1-1, with TRBD1 matching over 7 bases. Germline lookup yields CDR1 KGHSH and CDR2 LQKENI. CDR3 size: 15 residues. The trim removed 3 bases at V and 0 bases at J, leaving 4 bases unmatched. The chain's CDR3 is CASSPSQGMNTEAFF. The CDR3 nucleotides read TGTGCCAGCTCACCGTCACAGGGGATGAACACTGAAGCTTTCTTT.

The chain carries TRBV9 and TRBJ2-5; no clear D gene. Germline-derived CDR1 and CDR2 are SGDLS and YYNGEE. CDR3 length equals 13 residues. Between the trimmed V and J ends, which lost 3 bases and 2 bases, there was a span of 8 bases. Here the CDR3 reads CASSALSQETQYF. CDR3 in DNA: TGTGCCAGCAGCGCCTTGAGTCAAGAGACCCAGTACTTC.

The V gene is TRBV5-6, the J gene TRBJ1-6; the D is unclear. V shed 3 bases and J shed 1 base, with 11 bases lying between them. This CDR3 is 16 amino acids long. Germline lookup yields CDR1 SGHDT and CDR2 YYEEEE. The CDR3 sequence is CASSWRERSYNSPLHF. In DNA, the CDR3 is TGTGCCAGCAGCTGGAGGGAGCGATCCTATAATTCACCCCTCCACTTT.

This rearrangement joins TRBV11-3 to TRBJ2-5; a possible D gene is TRBD2 (6 bases). CDR3 length equals 14 residues. Trimming left V 1 base short and J 5 bases short, with 11 bases between. Per germline, CDR1 SGHNT and CDR2 YENEEA. The CDR3 here is CASSLGSGGETQYF. The CDR3 nucleotides read TGTGCCAGCAGCTTAGGTAGCGGAGGGGAGACCCAGTACTTC.

The chain couples TRBV9 to TRBJ2-5; D not certain. The length of the CDR3 is 15 residues. Trimming stripped 0 bases from V and 2 bases from J, with 11 bases between. Germline values: CDR1 SGDLS, CDR2 YYNGEE. CDR3 sequence: CASSVVGGRQETQYF. The CDR3, as DNA: TGTGCCAGCAGCGTAGTAGGCGGAAGACAAGAGACCCAGTACTTC.

The rearrangement joins TRBV5-1 to TRBJ2-7, with TRBD1 matching over 7 bases. Trimming removed 4 bases from V and 2 bases from J; junction bases left unmatched: 9. Germline CDR1 is SGHRS and CDR2 is YFSETQ. The CDR3 totals 15 residues. For the CDR3, the DNA is TGCGCCAGCAGCCCGTCCCCCGACAGGGCCTACGAGCAGTACTTC. It encodes CASSPSPDRAYEQYF.

The chain carries TRBV27 and TRBJ2-7; 8 bases are shared with TRBD1. In germline, CDR1 is MNHEY, CDR2 SMNVEV (reference sequence). V dropped 0 bases and J dropped 0; count of bases not matched to a gene: 4. The length of the CDR3 is 16 residues. CDR3 sequence reads: CASSLSDRGISYEQYF. The CDR3 DNA reads TGTGCCAGCAGTTTATCCGACAGGGGCATCTCCTACGAGCAGTACTTC.

The CDR3 DNA reads TGTGCCAGCAGCTTAAGGGGGACAGGGGAAGAGACCCAGTACTTC. Its protein product is CASSLRGTGEETQYF. This chain joins TRBV11-2 and TRBJ2-5; 10 nucleotides match TRBD1. The junction had 3 bases not matched to a gene; V was cut back by 2 bases and J by 3 bases. From germline, CDR1 is SGHAT and CDR2 FQNNGV. This CDR3 is built from 15 residues.

The gene calls are TRBV2 and TRBJ2-7; D might be TRBD1 (6 bases). Germline V gene sequence: CDR1 SNHLY, CDR2 FYNNEI. The CDR3 runs 13 residues. Trimming pared 2 bases from V and 6 bases from J, leaving 11 bases between. CDR3 protein: CASSEQGLGEQYF. In DNA form, the CDR3 reads TGTGCCAGCAGTGAACAGGGGCTCGGCGAGCAGTACTTC.

V gene TRBV6-6 combines with J gene TRBJ1-2, with a weak D call TRBD1 (5 bases). Trimming took off 2 bases at V and 2 bases at J, with 9 bases between the two ends. The CDR3 is 14 residues long. Germline V lookup: CDR1 MNHNY, CDR2 SVGAGI (reference sequence). CDR3 sequence reads: CASSYMAGNYGYTF. In DNA form, the CDR3 reads TGTGCCAGCAGTTACATGGCAGGGAACTATGGCTACACCTTC.

This rearrangement joins TRBV6-5 to TRBJ2-7; 9 bases fit TRBD1. Trimming removed 5 bases from V and 4 bases from J; junction bases left unmatched: 6. Germline values: CDR1 MNHEY, CDR2 SVGAGI. This CDR3 region has 14 residues. In DNA form, the CDR3 reads TGTGCCAGCAGTAAAGACAGGGGGTGGTACGAGCAGTACTTC. This sequence encodes CASSKDRGWYEQYF.

The chain combines TRBV6-5 with TRBJ2-7; weak D call: TRBD2 (5 bases). The CDR3 length is 12 residues. Germline CDR1 and CDR2: MNHEY and SVGAGI. V shed 6 bases and J shed 2 bases, with 8 bases lying between them. The CDR3 DNA sequence: TGTGCCAGCAGCGGGGTAGCCTACGAGCAGTACGTC. Protein sequence: CASSGVAYEQYV.

At least ten counts were recorded for this clone. The V call is TRBV2, the J call TRBJ2-3; weak D call: TRBD2 (5 bases). V was clipped by 5 bases and J by 0 bases, with 9 bases between them. This CDR3 spans 14 amino acids. CDR1 and CDR2 (germline): SNHLY, FYNNEI. This chain's CDR3 is CASSRTSSTDTQYF. Written as DNA, the CDR3 is TGTGCCAGCAGTCGGACTTCTAGCACAGATACGCAGTATTTT.

The gene calls are TRBV10-2 and TRBJ1-5; no reliable D call. This CDR3 is built from 12 residues. Looked up from germline, CDR1 is WSHSY and CDR2 is SAAADI. V was trimmed by 2 bases and J by 5 bases, leaving 4 bases between them. CDR3 coding DNA: TGCGCCAGCAGTGAGCCGTATCAGCCCCAGCATTTT. Its protein is CASSEPYQPQHF.

This clone has a handful of counts. This sequence joins TRBV5-4 and TRBJ1-6; D possibly corresponds to TRBD1 (5 bases). Between the trimmed V and J ends, which lost 0 bases and 10 bases, there was a span of 11 bases. The CDR3 totals 14 residues. Germline assignment: CDR1 SGHNT and CDR2 YYREEE (reference sequence). In DNA form, the CDR3 reads TGTGCCAGCAGCTTGGAAGGGGCAGGGTCACCCCTCCACTTT. Protein sequence: CASSLEGAGSPLHF.